The next 30 T cell receptor beta chains were all read from a single sample in a study of blood T cell repertoires in COVID-19. Repertoires were generated with immunoSEQ multiplex PCR, while TCRdb's copy carries only in-frame clones and drops some. This sample has 100,000 to 150,000 clones, with almost 90% found just once. Sequenced sample: peripheral blood. The receptors were sampled from a woman aged 45-65 years with active or convalescent COVID-19.

This chain connects TRBV4-2 to TRBJ1-5; 7 bases agree with TRBD1. CDR1 LGHNA and CDR2 YNFKEQ come from the germline V gene. The J segment lost 0 bases and the V segment lost 3 bases, leaving 2 bases of the junction unmatched. The CDR3 loop spans 15 amino acids. Here the CDR3 DNA reads TGTGCCAGCAGCCATGACAGGGTTAGCAATCAGCCCCAGCATTTT. Translating it yields CASSHDRVSNQPQHF.

This chain links TRBV3-1 (or the pseudogene TRBV3-2) with TRBJ2-2; TRBD2 aligns across 9 bases. The CDR3 totals 12 residues. Trimming removed 7 bases from V and 8 bases from J; junction bases left unmatched: 2. CDR1 is LGHDT, CDR2 YNNKEL, per germline (reference sequence). The CDR3 DNA is TGTGCCAGCACTAGCGGGAAGGGGGAGCTGTTTTTT. It specifies CASTSGKGELFF.

This chain uses TRBV28 with TRBJ2-7, with D unresolved. CDR1 is MDHEN and CDR2 is SYDVKM in the germline V gene. This CDR3 is 12 amino acids long. The V end was cut by 4 bases, the J end by 6 bases, with 10 bases between. The CDR3 nucleotides read TGTGCCAGCAGTTCCACCCTCGGCGAGCAGTACTTC. Its protein is CASSSTLGEQYF.

This rearrangement joins TRBV9 to TRBJ2-2; tentatively, D is TRBD2 (6 bases). The CDR3 has 15 residues. Per germline, CDR1 SGDLS and CDR2 YYNGEE. Trimming took off 3 bases at V and 1 base at J, with 10 bases between the two ends. The CDR3: CASSDVRGNTGELFF. In DNA form, the CDR3 reads TGTGCCAGCAGCGACGTGCGGGGGAACACCGGGGAGCTGTTTTTT.

This clone was counted a single time. The DNA for the CDR3 is TGTGCCAGAGCTCTAAGCGGGAGTCCCCACGAGCAGTACTTC. Its protein product is CARALSGSPHEQYF. The V gene is TRBV3-1 (or the pseudogene TRBV3-2), the J gene TRBJ2-7; 8 bases agree with TRBD2. V lost 9 bases, J lost 5 bases, and 12 bases stayed unmatched. The CDR3 loop spans 14 amino acids. Germline V lookup: CDR1 LGHDT, CDR2 YNNKEL (reference sequence).

The genes are TRBV28 and TRBJ1-5; D not resolved. V was trimmed by 5 bases and J by 0 bases, leaving 8 bases between them. This CDR3 is built from 14 residues. Germline values: CDR1 MDHEN, CDR2 SYDVKM. The CDR3 here is CASSAQNSNQPQHF. For the CDR3, the DNA is TGTGCCAGCAGTGCACAAAATAGCAATCAGCCCCAGCATTTT.

The gene calls are TRBV6-6 and TRBJ2-1; 9 bases are a match to TRBD2. The CDR3 runs 12 residues. J lost 15 bases, V lost 7 bases, and 10 bases had no gene match. Germline CDR1 MNHNY, CDR2 SVGAGI (reference sequence). Written as DNA, the CDR3 is TGTGCCAGCACGGGGGCTAGCGGGATGAGGTTCTTC. It encodes CASTGASGMRFF.

Concerning this clone itself: Other DNA sequences from this sample encode an identical CDR3 as well. The J gene is TRBJ2-7, the V gene TRBV7-2, with 10 nucleotides matching TRBD2. The CDR3 runs to 14 residues. J lost 3 bases, V lost 3 bases, and 2 bases had no gene match. Germline CDR1 reads SGHTA; CDR2 reads FQGNSA. Written as DNA, the CDR3 is TGTGCCAGCAGCTTGACTAGCGGGTTCTACGAGCAGTACTTC. As protein: CASSLTSGFYEQYF.

The V call is TRBV3-1 (or the pseudogene TRBV3-2), the J call TRBJ2-2; 7 bases fit TRBD2. The CDR3 loop spans 13 amino acids. CDR1 is LGHDT and CDR2 is YNNKEL in the germline V gene (reference sequence). V shed 8 bases, J shed 6 bases, and the junction held 6 bases outside the gene matches. DNA for the CDR3: TGTGCCAGCGGGGGACTACAAGCCGGGGAGCTGTTTTTT. This sequence encodes CASGGLQAGELFF.

The V gene is TRBV6-2 or TRBV6-3, the J gene TRBJ2-3, with 11 nucleotides matching TRBD1. The CDR3 covers 15 residues. In germline, CDR1 is MNHEY, CDR2 SVGEGT. Trimming cost V 5 bases and J 6 bases; bases outside gene matches: 7. This chain's CDR3 is CASSLPGQGGDTQYF. CDR3 nucleotides: TGTGCCAGCAGTCTCCCGGGACAGGGGGGTGATACGCAGTATTTT.

The chain carries TRBV30 and TRBJ1-1; 9 nucleotides match TRBD1. This CDR3 is 13 amino acids long. The germline V gene encodes CDR1 GTSNPN and CDR2 SVGIG (reference sequence). J was trimmed by 6 bases and V by 3 bases; bases with no gene match: 5. The CDR3 here is CAWRSQGAPEAFF. The DNA of the CDR3 is TGTGCCTGGAGGTCACAGGGGGCCCCTGAAGCTTTCTTT. The variable domain in full, completed from reference TRBV30 and TRBJ1-1, reads SQTIHQWPATLVQPVGSPLSLECTVEGTSNPNLYWYRQAAGRGLQLLFYSVGIGQISSEVPQNLSASRPQDRQFILSSKKLLLSDSGFYLCAWRSQGAPEAFFGQGTRLTVV.

The gene calls are TRBV28 and TRBJ1-4; D is perhaps TRBD1 (5 bases). V was shortened by 4 bases and J by 9 bases, with 21 bases between the two germline ends. The CDR3 consists of 16 residues. Germline CDR1 is MDHEN and CDR2 is SYDVKM. Here the CDR3 DNA reads TGTGCCAGCAGTTCTCCCCCGCCAGGGTACAATAAAAAACTGTTTTTT. It yields the protein CASSSPPPGYNKKLFF.

The V and J genes are TRBV6-6 and TRBJ1-6; 12 bases fit TRBD1. CDR1 is MNHNY, CDR2 SVGAGI, per germline (reference sequence). CDR3 length: 15 residues. V was pared by 4 bases and J by 7 bases, with 2 bases of the junction left unmatched. The CDR3 protein is CASSLGQGANSPLHF. Written as DNA, the CDR3 is TGTGCCAGCAGTTTGGGACAGGGGGCCAATTCACCCCTCCACTTT.

The chain uses TRBV13 and TRBJ2-1; 9 bases match TRBD2. Trimming at V came to 3 bases and at J to 8 bases, leaving 14 bases not matched to a gene. This CDR3 is 17 amino acids long. Germline assignment: CDR1 PRHDT and CDR2 FYEKMQ (reference sequence). The CDR3 is CASSFFLLREGSHEQFF. For the CDR3, the DNA is TGTGCCAGCAGCTTTTTCCTCCTGCGGGAGGGCTCTCATGAGCAGTTCTTC.

The V call is TRBV4-1, the J call TRBJ2-3, with 7 bases aligning to TRBD2. CDR1 and CDR2 from the germline V gene are MGHRA and YSYEKL. This CDR3 has 14 residues. The V segment lost 8 bases and the J segment 3 bases; nucleotides outside the gene matches: 8. CDR3 sequence reads: CASSRLAATDTQYF. The CDR3 coding sequence is TGCGCCAGCTCCCGACTAGCAGCTACAGATACGCAGTATTTT.

The rearrangement links TRBV28 to TRBJ2-1; TRBD2 agrees at 13 bases. After removal of 6 bases from V and 9 bases from J, the junction contained 11 bases not matched to a gene. CDR1 MDHEN and CDR2 SYDVKM come from the germline V gene. The CDR3 has 16 amino acids. The CDR3 coding sequence is TGTGCCAGCAGATCTCCCACTAGCGGGAGGGCCGTTGAGCAGTTCTTC. This sequence encodes CASRSPTSGRAVEQFF. Full variable domain (rest looked up from reference TRBV28 and TRBJ2-1): DVKVTQSSRYLVKRTGEKVFLECVQDMDHENMFWYRQDPGLGLRLIYFSYDVKMKEKGDIPEGYSVSREKKERFSLILESASTNQTSMYLCASRSPTSGRAVEQFFGPGTRLTVL.

The chain carries TRBV6-2 or TRBV6-3 and TRBJ2-4, with D perhaps TRBD2 (6 bases). Germline V gene sequence: CDR1 MNHEY, CDR2 SVGEGT. This CDR3 comprises 14 residues. Trimming cost V 2 bases and J 8 bases, with 13 bases left between them. CDR3 in amino acids: CASSYGGSVDIQYF. The CDR3 region has the DNA TGTGCCAGCAGTTACGGAGGGTCTGTGGACATTCAGTACTTC.

The chain recombines TRBV13 with TRBJ2-2; 14 nucleotides line up with TRBD2. Germline V gives CDR1 PRHDT, CDR2 FYEKMQ (reference sequence). Germline trimming cut 8 bases from V and 4 bases from J; bases unmatched to any gene: 9. The length of the CDR3 is 17 residues. This CDR3 reads CASAWTSGRSITGELFF. In DNA form, the CDR3 reads TGTGCCAGCGCTTGGACTAGCGGGAGGAGTATCACCGGGGAGCTGTTTTTT.

This chain uses TRBV11-3 with TRBJ2-7, with TRBD2 matching 7 bases. Per germline, CDR1 SGHNT and CDR2 YENEEA. The length of the CDR3 is 21 residues. J lost 2 bases, V lost 0 bases, and 22 bases had no gene match. CDR3 bases: TGTGCCAGCAGCTTAGACCCACGAGGGAGGGCGAGGGACTTAAGCCCCTACGAGCAGTACTTC. Translation: CASSLDPRGRARDLSPYEQYF.

The rearrangement links TRBV5-6 to TRBJ2-7, with TRBD2 matching 11 bases. CDR1 and CDR2 from the germline V gene are SGHDT and YYEEEE. The CDR3 runs to 17 residues. V was pared by 0 bases and J by 1 base, with 6 bases of the junction left unmatched. The CDR3 reads CASSLALAGEGSYEQYF. Here the CDR3 DNA reads TGTGCCAGCAGCTTGGCACTAGCGGGAGAGGGATCCTACGAGCAGTACTTC.

The J gene is TRBJ2-7, the V gene TRBV7-9; 7 bases are a match to TRBD2. The V gene end was trimmed by 5 bases and the J gene end by 2 bases; junction bases not matched to a gene: 12. Per germline, CDR1 SEHNR and CDR2 FQNEAQ (reference sequence). This CDR3 region has 16 residues. The DNA for the CDR3 is TGTGCCAGCAGCGATAACTTGCTAGCGGACCCCTACGAGCAGTACTTC. Translated, it gives CASSDNLLADPYEQYF.

The chain carries TRBV28 and TRBJ1-4, with D perhaps TRBD1 (6 bases). This CDR3 has 14 amino acids. V was trimmed by 6 bases and J by 3 bases, leaving 11 bases between them. Germline lookup yields CDR1 MDHEN and CDR2 SYDVKM. The chain's CDR3 is CASRMDRPNEKLFF. CDR3 nucleotide sequence: TGTGCCAGCAGGATGGACAGACCTAATGAAAAACTGTTTTTT. The full variable domain, completed using reference TRBV28 and TRBJ1-4, is DVKVTQSSRYLVKRTGEKVFLECVQDMDHENMFWYRQDPGLGLRLIYFSYDVKMKEKGDIPEGYSVSREKKERFSLILESASTNQTSMYLCASRMDRPNEKLFFGSGTQLSVL.

CDR3 amino acids: CASSAVGTSGDEQYF. Here the CDR3 DNA reads TGTGCCAGCAGTGCCGTGGGGACTAGCGGCGACGAGCAGTACTTC. V and J are TRBV9 and TRBJ2-7, with TRBD2 identical over 11 bases. This CDR3 is 15 amino acids long. Per germline, CDR1 SGDLS and CDR2 YYNGEE. Losses at the gene ends were 5 bases for V and 5 bases for J; bases not matched to a gene: 9.

This chain connects TRBV3-1 (or the pseudogene TRBV3-2) to TRBJ2-7, with a tentative D call TRBD1 (6 bases). CDR1 is LGHDT and CDR2 is YNNKEL in the germline V gene (reference sequence). CDR3 length: 13 residues. The V end lost 4 bases, the J end lost 2 bases, and 9 bases lay between the germline ends. The CDR3 coding sequence is TGTGCCAGCAGCCGCGAGGGGGCCTACGAGCAGTACTTC. It translates to CASSREGAYEQYF.

To note about this clone: The sample contains more than one DNA sequence encoding this CDR3. J is TRBJ2-3 and V is TRBV19; D remains unclear. Germline V gene data show CDR1 as LNHDA and CDR2 as SQIVND (reference sequence). The V and J ends lost 1 base and 3 bases respectively, with 5 bases between them. This CDR3 is 13 amino acids long. The CDR3 DNA follows: TGTGCCAGTAGTATAGCCGGTACAGATACGCAGTATTTT. Protein: CASSIAGTDTQYF.

This rearrangement joins TRBV15 to TRBJ1-5, with 7 nucleotides matching TRBD1. This CDR3 has 15 residues. Trimming at V came to 5 bases and at J to 1 base, leaving 5 bases not matched to a gene. Germline assignment: CDR1 LNHNV and CDR2 YYDKDF (reference sequence). The CDR3 DNA reads TGTGCCACCAGCCGTCTACAGGGGAGCAATCAGCCCCAGCATTTT. Translating it yields CATSRLQGSNQPQHF.

This chain links TRBV29-1 with TRBJ2-7; 7 positions match TRBD1. V shed 4 bases and J 3 bases; nucleotides not matched to a gene: 6. The CDR3 is made up of 13 amino acids. Germline CDR1 SQVTM, CDR2 ANQGSEA. The CDR3 protein is CSVARGQNYEQYF. The CDR3 DNA is TGCAGCGTTGCAAGGGGACAGAACTACGAGCAGTACTTC.

The chain carries TRBV6-6 and TRBJ2-6; D ambiguous. The germline CDR1 and CDR2 sequences are MNHNY and SVGAGI (reference sequence). The ends were cut back, 7 bases at V and 2 bases at J, with 15 bases in the middle. The CDR3 extends over 16 amino acids. Written as DNA, the CDR3 is TGTGCCAGCACCGATACAGACATCCCTGGGGCCAACGTCCTGACTTTC. This codes for CASTDTDIPGANVLTF.

The chain uses TRBV2 and TRBJ1-1; D gene unclear. V was shortened by 7 bases and J by 3 bases, with 6 bases between the two germline ends. Germline V lookup: CDR1 SNHLY, CDR2 FYNNEI. The CDR3 has 11 amino acids. The CDR3 reads CASTTDTEAFF. In DNA form, the CDR3 reads TGTGCCAGCACCACGGACACTGAAGCTTTCTTT.

V and J are TRBV7-9 and TRBJ1-3, with D possibly being TRBD1 (6 bases). From germline, CDR1 is SEHNR and CDR2 FQNEAQ (reference sequence). This CDR3 contains 14 residues. V was cut by 5 bases and J by 2 bases, with 10 bases left in between. CDR3 sequence reads: CASSQNRAGNTIYF. The CDR3 DNA is TGTGCCAGCAGCCAGAACAGGGCTGGAAACACCATATATTTT.